This is a list of T cell receptor beta chains from one sample in a study of T cell responses to AZD1222 COVID-19 vaccine. Sequenced by immunoSEQ multiplex PCR; TCRdb stores in-frame clones only, minus some. This table has about 120,000 clones, 90% appearing once. The material sequenced was peripheral blood, taken 28 days after the second dose of the MenACWY control vaccine. Receptors were obtained from an adult who received the MenACWY meningococcal vaccine as a control. The CDR3 runs from the conserved cysteine through the conserved F or W. The D gene is left open where the match is weak. Where a row states a size, it is once, few, many or the class of an expanded clone; other rows omit it.

. | TRBD1 | TRBJ2-7 | TRBV20-1 | CSAMDRYEQYF | TGCAGTGCTATGGACAGGTACGAGCAGTACTTC
few | TRBD1 | TRBJ1-6 | TRBV5-1 | CASSRKTGSDSPLHF | TGCGCCAGCAGCAGGAAGACAGGGAGCGATTCACCCCTCCACTTT
. | . | TRBJ2-3 | TRBV7-3 | CASSLTSGASTDTQYF | TGTGCCAGCAGCTTAACTAGCGGCGCTAGCACAGATACGCAGTATTTT
. | TRBD2 | TRBJ2-5 | TRBV25-1 | CASSESGGEETQYF | TGTGCCAGCAGTGAATCGGGGGGGGAAGAGACCCAGTACTTC
. | . | TRBJ2-1 | TRBV28 | CASSPPRGRVRSYNEQFF | TGTGCCAGCAGTCCCCCCAGAGGGCGGGTGCGTTCCTACAATGAGCAGTTCTTC
. | TRBD2 | TRBJ2-1 | TRBV9 | CASNPGGDYYNEQFF | TGTGCCAGCAACCCCGGGGGGGATTACTACAATGAGCAGTTCTTC
once | . | TRBJ2-1 | TRBV10-3 | CAISGITGVGYNEQFF | TGTGCCATCAGTGGAATCACGGGAGTGGGTTACAATGAGCAGTTCTTC
. | . | TRBJ1-6 | TRBV27 | CASSPSRNSPLHF | TGTGCCAGCAGCCCTTCACGAAATTCACCCCTCCACTTT
. | TRBD2 | TRBJ2-3 | TRBV29-1 | CSVGRLAEITDTQYF | TGCAGCGTTGGACGGCTAGCGGAAATCACAGATACGCAGTATTTT
. | TRBD1 | TRBJ1-3 | TRBV5-5 | CASSRQGTLSGSGNTIYF | TGTGCCAGCAGCCGACAGGGGACCCTGTCGGGCTCTGGAAACACCATATATTTT
. | . | TRBJ2-3 | TRBV9 | CASSVDWSTDTQYF | TGTGCCAGCAGCGTAGATTGGTCCACAGATACGCAGTATTTT
few | TRBD1 | TRBJ1-6 | TRBV5-8 | CASSFFALTGGSSPLHF | TGTGCCAGCAGCTTTTTTGCTCTGACAGGGGGATCTTCACCCCTCCACTTT
. | . | TRBJ1-3 | TRBV6-1 | CASSEHAGESSGNTIYF | TGTGCCAGCAGTGAACACGCAGGAGAAAGCTCTGGAAACACCATATATTTT
. | TRBD1 | TRBJ1-2 | TRBV2 | CASSITGGENYGYTF | TGTGCCAGCAGTATTACAGGGGGGGAAAACTATGGCTACACCTTC
. | . | TRBJ2-3 | TRBV5-1 | CASSYSTDTQYF | TGCGCCAGCAGCTATAGCACAGATACGCAGTATTTT
. | . | TRBJ1-4 | TRBV3-1/TRBV3-2 | CASSQDGWGGREKLFF | TGTGCCAGCAGCCAAGATGGCTGGGGGGGCAGGGAAAAACTGTTTTTT
. | . | TRBJ2-7 | TRBV5-1 | CASSPGGTGTYEQYF | TGCGCCAGCAGCCCTGGAGGGACGGGGACCTACGAGCAGTACTTC
. | TRBD2 | TRBJ2-5 | TRBV28 | CASSAQGLARETQYF | TGTGCCAGCAGTGCTCAGGGACTAGCCAGGGAGACCCAGTACTTC
. | TRBD2 | TRBJ2-7 | TRBV4-1 | CASSPGGYEQYF | TGCGCCAGCAGCCCGGGGGGCTACGAGCAGTACTTC
. | . | TRBJ1-5 | TRBV19 | CASTKRTASNQPQHF | TGTGCCAGTACCAAAAGGACAGCTAGCAATCAGCCCCAGCATTTT
. | TRBD2 | TRBJ2-5 | TRBV3-1/TRBV3-2 | CASSPGGLIKETQYF | TGTGCCAGCAGCCCGGGGGGGCTCATAAAAGAGACCCAGTACTTC
. | . | TRBJ1-2 | TRBV7-9 | CASSLEVSHGYTF | TGTGCCAGCAGCTTAGAAGTGTCCCATGGCTACACCTTC
. | . | TRBJ2-3 | TRBV6-5 | CASTRTDTQYF | TGTGCCAGCACCAGAACAGATACGCAGTATTTT
. | . | TRBJ1-1 | TRBV6-5 | CATYNRETFF | TGTGCCACCTATAACAGGGAAACTTTCTTT
. | TRBD2 | TRBJ2-3 | TRBV4-1 | CASSPSGGATDTQYF | TGCGCCAGCAGCCCTAGCGGGGGGGCGACAGATACGCAGTATTTT
. | . | TRBJ2-2 | TRBV6-5 | CASSLTGSGELFF | TGTGCCAGCAGTTTAACAGGGTCCGGGGAGCTGTTTTTT
. | . | TRBJ1-4 | TRBV2 | CASSEFLVILGSNEKLFF | TGTGCCAGCAGTGAATTCTTGGTGATTTTGGGATCTAATGAAAAACTGTTTTTT
. | . | TRBJ1-4 | TRBV27 | CASSLSGTNEKLFF | TGTGCCAGCAGTTTGTCCGGAACTAATGAAAAACTGTTTTTT
once | . | TRBJ2-4 | TRBV3-1/TRBV3-2 | CASSRGRELLAKNIQYF | TGTGCCAGCAGCCGGGGCAGGGAGCTACTAGCCAAAAACATTCAGTACTTC
. | TRBD1 | TRBJ1-5 | TRBV19 | CASRTGTVVFGNQPQHF | TGTGCCAGTAGGACCGGGACAGTAGTCTTCGGCAATCAGCCCCAGCATTTT
. | . | TRBJ2-2 | TRBV11-2 | CASSLRPTKSLSTGELFF | TGTGCCAGCAGCTTAAGGCCTACCAAGAGCCTCTCGACCGGGGAGCTGTTTTTT
. | . | TRBJ2-5 | TRBV7-6 | CASSSQETQYF | TGTGCCAGCAGCTCCCAGGAGACCCAGTACTTC
. | TRBD1 | TRBJ1-5 | TRBV7-2 | CASSAINRGGANQPQHF | TGTGCCAGCAGCGCTATTAACAGGGGGGGAGCAAATCAGCCCCAGCATTTT
. | . | TRBJ2-3 | TRBV2 | CASRLTDTQYF | TGTGCCAGTCGACTAACAGATACGCAGTATTTT
once | TRBD2 | TRBJ2-5 | TRBV19 | CASSTQTSGRFSQYF | TGTGCCAGTAGTACCCAGACTAGCGGGAGATTTTCCCAGTACTTC
. | . | TRBJ1-4 | TRBV5-1 | CASSLAGDREEKLFF | TGCGCCAGCAGCTTGGCCGGTGATCGGGAAGAAAAACTGTTTTTT
. | . | TRBJ1-2 | TRBV18 | CASSPSGNSYGYTF | TGTGCCAGCTCACCATCGGGAAACAGCTATGGCTACACCTTC
few | . | TRBJ1-1 | TRBV6-5 | CASSLIIGRTTEAFF | TGTGCCAGCAGCCTAATTATCGGACGGACCACTGAAGCTTTCTTT
. | . | TRBJ2-5 | TRBV28 | CASSPPPGHGGGWQETQYF | TGTGCCAGCAGTCCACCGCCGGGACATGGAGGTGGGTGGCAAGAGACCCAGTACTTC
. | . | TRBJ1-5 | TRBV2 | CASRGTRANNQPQHF | TGTGCCAGCAGGGGCACCCGGGCTAACAATCAGCCCCAGCATTTT
. | TRBD2 | TRBJ2-2 | TRBV3-1/TRBV3-2 | CASSQGLAGLDGELFF | TGTGCCAGCAGCCAAGGCTTAGCGGGGTTGGACGGGGAGCTGTTTTTT
. | TRBD1 | TRBJ2-7 | TRBV10-3 | CAVSLRQGSYEQYF | TGTGCCGTGTCCTTGCGACAGGGCTCCTACGAGCAGTACTTC
few | . | TRBJ1-2 | TRBV11-2 | CASSLTGSYGYTF | TGTGCCAGCAGCTTAACGGGTTCCTATGGCTACACCTTC
. | . | TRBJ1-1 | TRBV11-3 | CASSLVISEAFF | TGTGCCAGCAGCTTAGTGATCTCTGAAGCTTTCTTT
. | TRBD2 | TRBJ2-1 | TRBV6-5 | CASKRPGGPKNEQFF | TGTGCCAGCAAAAGACCGGGGGGTCCGAAGAATGAGCAGTTCTTC
once | TRBD1 | TRBJ2-3 | TRBV7-2 | CASSLLGGEDTQYF | TGTGCCAGCAGCTTATTAGGGGGCGAGGATACGCAGTATTTT
. | . | TRBJ2-3 | TRBV19 | CASSMRLVGGQPTQYF | TGTGCCAGTAGTATGAGGCTAGTGGGAGGACAACCTACGCAGTATTTT
. | . | TRBJ1-2 | TRBV5-6 | CASSPGTYGYTF | TGTGCCAGCAGCCCAGGAACGTATGGCTACACCTTC
once | . | TRBJ2-7 | TRBV18 | CASSPEELKIEQYF | TGTGCCAGCTCACCAGAGGAATTAAAAATCGAGCAGTACTTC
. | TRBD2 | TRBJ2-7 | TRBV28 | CASSLLASGRANEQYF | TGTGCCAGCAGTTTATTGGCTAGCGGGAGGGCGAACGAGCAGTACTTC
. | . | TRBJ2-7 | TRBV7-6 | CASSPGGFSYEQYF | TGTGCCAGCAGCCCAGGTGGCTTCTCCTACGAGCAGTACTTC
. | . | TRBJ2-7 | TRBV30 | CAWNEGVGYEQYF | TGTGCCTGGAATGAGGGGGTGGGGTACGAGCAGTACTTC
. | TRBD1 | TRBJ2-3 | TRBV9 | CASSPGQVADTQYF | TGTGCCAGCAGCCCGGGACAGGTTGCAGATACGCAGTATTTT
. | TRBD2 | TRBJ2-3 | TRBV5-4 | CASSSPRGQRETDTQYF | TGTGCCAGCAGCTCCCCCCGCGGGCAGCGGGAGACAGATACGCAGTATTTT
. | . | TRBJ2-4 | TRBV5-4 | CASSSGPTGESIQYF | TGTGCCAGCAGCTCCGGGCCGACGGGAGAGAGCATTCAGTACTTC
. | . | TRBJ1-5 | TRBV14 | CASSQIANLYSNQPQHF | TGTGCCAGCAGCCAAATAGCTAACCTCTATAGCAATCAGCCCCAGCATTTT
. | . | TRBJ2-1 | TRBV11-2 | CASSLRSAPDEQFF | TGTGCCAGCAGCTTACGGTCGGCCCCGGATGAGCAGTTCTTC
once | TRBD1 | TRBJ1-5 | TRBV5-5 | CASSYGTGGLQPQHF | TGTGCCAGCAGCTACGGGACAGGGGGCCTTCAGCCCCAGCATTTT
. | TRBD2 | TRBJ2-3 | TRBV9 | CASSVGGLAGDTQYF | TGTGCCAGCAGCGTAGGGGGACTAGCGGGAGATACGCAGTATTTT
. | . | TRBJ1-2 | TRBV21-1 | CASSIDRPANYGYTF | TGTGCCAGCAGTATAGACAGACCGGCTAACTATGGCTACACCTTC